This TCR beta chain was captured by sequencing in a study of T-cell reconstitution after alpha-beta-depleted transplantation in children. A TCRbeta library incorporating unique molecular identifiers was prepared. MiXCR was run by TCRdb on the PCR reads, yielding one entry per CDR3 protein. The sample gives some 340,000 distinct CDR3 sequences, about a tenth of which show up once; 2% to 3% is in the top ten. The length of the CDR3 is 16 residues. The germline V gene encodes CDR1 MDHEN and CDR2 SYDVKM. The J segment lost 3 bases and the V segment lost 3 bases, leaving 6 bases of the junction unmatched. This clonotype was seen many times.

The sample was PBMCs from the stem cell graft donor, taken from the stem cell graft. The sequence came from a human donor who donated a stem cell graft to a child with acute lymphoblastic leukemia. The gene calls are TRBV28 and TRBJ2-7, with 12 bases aligning to TRBD1. The CDR3 here is CASSFPGTGGSYEQYF. DNA for the CDR3: TGTGCCAGCAGTTTCCCGGGGACAGGGGGCAGCTACGAGCAGTACTTC.